A selection of T cell receptor beta chains follows, all from one sample in a study of PD-1 blockade in classical Hodgkin lymphoma. The method was immunoSEQ multiplex PCR; TCRdb's version includes in-frame clones alone and lacks a portion of them. The data show around 91,000 clones, around 90% seen once. Sequencing used peripheral blood mononuclear cells (PBMCs), obtained at baseline. These receptors all stem from a human donor with classical Hodgkin lymphoma. CDR3s leave out the opening cysteine and the closing phenylalanine or tryptophan. A D gene is named only where the DNA matches it firmly.

V: TRBV10-3
D: -
CDR3: AISEGSWGYNEQF

V: TRBV25-1
D: -
CDR3: ASSDRANTEAF

V: TRBV7-8
D: TRBD1
CDR3: ASSAGQGGEKLF

V: TRBV5-1
D: -
CDR3: ASSLVANYEQY

V: TRBV5-4
D: -
CDR3: ASSGNSGAGVAYT

V: TRBV7-9
D: TRBD1
CDR3: ASSSLRAGGTEAF

V: TRBV5-1
D: TRBD2
CDR3: ASGSGRDYTDTQY

V: TRBV2
D: TRBD2
CDR3: ASSPGGPFGQF

V: TRBV21-1
D: -
CDR3: ASSLRQLDNGNTIY

V: TRBV10-3
D: -
CDR3: AIRGDGTSYEQY

V: TRBV29-1
D: -
CDR3: SVTVTGANVLT

V: TRBV5-1
D: -
CDR3: ASSFEGSDGYT

V: TRBV25-1
D: TRBD1
CDR3: ASSELRDRGSGNTIY

V: TRBV18
D: -
CDR3: ASSPDETRPQH

V: TRBV19
D: -
CDR3: ASSIRDLTGELF

V: TRBV28
D: -
CDR3: ASRGQPRSYEQY

V: TRBV30
D: -
CDR3: AWTGRTDTQY

V: TRBV19
D: -
CDR3: ASSIQGHYGYT

V: TRBV29-1
D: -
CDR3: SVGGRQRDSRQY

V: TRBV7-2
D: TRBD2
CDR3: ASSFGRTSNEQF

V: TRBV7-2
D: -
CDR3: ASSPRDSISTDTQY

V: TRBV10-2
D: -
CDR3: ASSEFFISSGGKTQY

V: TRBV25-1
D: TRBD2
CDR3: ASSTSSGNPTYNEQF

V: TRBV14
D: -
CDR3: ASSSWGPQETQY

V: TRBV18
D: -
CDR3: ASSPPAGANVLT

V: TRBV15
D: TRBD1
CDR3: ATSRDSGTGEREQF

V: TRBV7-6
D: -
CDR3: ASSLAGLLGEQF

V: TRBV28
D: -
CDR3: ASSPPGQGLDYGYT

V: TRBV7-2
D: -
CDR3: ASSLVGYSKF

V: TRBV6-1
D: -
CDR3: ASKITQAGLETQY

V: TRBV4-2
D: TRBD2
CDR3: ASSQAGPLAGGGEQF

V: TRBV5-6
D: TRBD1
CDR3: ASSHGQGAYEQY

V: TRBV7-9
D: -
CDR3: ASSPDGPNTEAF